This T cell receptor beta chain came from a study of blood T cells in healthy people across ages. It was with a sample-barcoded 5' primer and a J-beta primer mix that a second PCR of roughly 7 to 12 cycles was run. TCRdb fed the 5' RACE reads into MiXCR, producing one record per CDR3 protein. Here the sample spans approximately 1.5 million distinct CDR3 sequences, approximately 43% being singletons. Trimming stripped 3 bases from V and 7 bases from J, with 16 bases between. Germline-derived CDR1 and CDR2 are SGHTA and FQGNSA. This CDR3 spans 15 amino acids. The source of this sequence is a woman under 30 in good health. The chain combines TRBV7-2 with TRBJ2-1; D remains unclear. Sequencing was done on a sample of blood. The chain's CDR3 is CASSFGRSLQNEQFF. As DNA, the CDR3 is TGTGCCAGCAGCTTCGGACGCTCCTTACAAAATGAGCAGTTCTTC.